Following are 2 T cell receptor beta chains from one sample sequenced in a study of neurological immune-mediated disorders. MiXCR, applied by TCRdb to the 5' RACE reads, yields one record per CDR3 protein. This sample has 30,000 to 45,000 distinct CDR3 sequences, with around 5% found just once. The specimen was CD4+ T cells from blood. The source is a young man in good health.

Ten or more counts support this clonotype. V is TRBV7-8 and J is TRBJ2-7, with 8 bases fitting TRBD2. Germline loops: CDR1 SGHVS, CDR2 FQNEAQ. The V gene end was trimmed by 5 bases and the J gene end by 2 bases; junction bases not matched to a gene: 2. This CDR3 has 13 amino acids. In nucleotides, the CDR3 is TGTGCCAGCAGCGGACTAGCAACCTACGAGCAGTACTTC. Translation gives CASSGLATYEQYF.

At least ten counts were recorded for this clonotype. The chain combines TRBV5-1 with TRBJ2-2; D could derive from TRBD1 or TRBD2 (5 bases each). The CDR3 contains 15 residues. Germline CDR1 and CDR2: SGHRS and YFSETQ. V lost 0 bases to trimming and J lost 3 bases, with 9 bases between them. The CDR3 is CASSLDGAYTGELFF. The CDR3 DNA follows: TGCGCCAGCAGCTTGGACGGGGCATACACCGGGGAGCTGTTTTTT. Together with reference TRBV5-1 and TRBJ2-2, the CDR3 gives the full variable domain: KAGVTQTPRYLIKTRGQQVTLSCSPISGHRSVSWYQQTPGQGLQFLFEYFSETQRNKGNFPGRFSGRQFSNSRSEMNVSTLELGDSALYLCASSLDGAYTGELFFGEGSRLTVL.